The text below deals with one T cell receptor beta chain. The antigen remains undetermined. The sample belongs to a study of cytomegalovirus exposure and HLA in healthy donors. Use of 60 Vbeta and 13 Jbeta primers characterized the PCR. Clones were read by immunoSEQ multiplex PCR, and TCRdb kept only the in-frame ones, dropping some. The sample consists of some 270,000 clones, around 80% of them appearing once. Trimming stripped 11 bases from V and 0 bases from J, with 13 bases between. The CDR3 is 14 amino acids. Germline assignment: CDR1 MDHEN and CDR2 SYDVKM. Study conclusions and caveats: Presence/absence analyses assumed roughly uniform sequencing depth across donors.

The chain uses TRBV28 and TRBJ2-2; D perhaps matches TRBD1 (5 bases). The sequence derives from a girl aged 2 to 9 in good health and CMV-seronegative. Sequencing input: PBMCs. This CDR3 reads CASRQGSNTGELFF. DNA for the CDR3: TGTGCCTCCCGGCAGGGTTCGAACACCGGGGAGCTGTTTTTT.